This is a list of T cell receptor beta chains from one sample in a study of T cell repertoires in cytomegalovirus infection. Each CDR3 protein gets one entry after TCRdb re-called the reads with MiXCR. The sample includes 310,000 or so distinct CDR3 sequences, roughly 16% of them seen just once. What was sequenced was PBMCs. These TCRs come from a human donor in good health (CMV status not recorded). Some clones in this sample may be carry-over from other donors' samples. CDR3s include the opening cysteine and the closing phenylalanine or tryptophan. The D gene is left open where the match is weak. Only part of the rows carry a size: once, few, many, or a class if the clone is expanded.

d_call	clone_size	j_call	v_call	cdr3_aa	cdr3_nt
NA	NA	TRBJ2-2	TRBV5-1	CASSLGGTQNTGELFF	TGCGCCAGCAGCTTGGGAGGGACCCAGAACACCGGGGAGCTGTTTTTT
NA	many	TRBJ1-5	TRBV12-3/TRBV12-4	CASSQHRTPGNQPQHF	TGTGCCAGCAGTCAGCACAGGACCCCTGGGAATCAGCCCCAGCATTTT
NA	many	TRBJ1-1	TRBV7-2	CASSLAGFVAGFPNTEAFF	TGTGCCAGCAGCCTAGCGGGATTTGTTGCGGGTTTCCCGAACACTGAAGCTTTCTTT
TRBD1	few	TRBJ2-5	TRBV7-6	CASSLVGQGAGETQYF	TGTGCCAGCAGCTTAGTGGGACAGGGGGCCGGGGAGACCCAGTACTTC
NA	NA	TRBJ2-5	TRBV29-1	CSVVEQAETQYF	TGCAGCGTTGTAGAGCAGGCGGAGACCCAGTACTTC
TRBD2	few	TRBJ2-3	TRBV6-2/TRBV6-3	CASRGLGTDTQYF	TGTGCCAGCAGGGGACTAGGCACAGATACGCAGTATTTT
TRBD1	NA	TRBJ2-5	TRBV5-1	CASSSVTGVETQYF	TGCGCCAGCAGCTCAGTGACAGGGGTGGAGACCCAGTACTTC
NA	NA	TRBJ2-6	TRBV19	CASSIAGSTGANVLTF	TGTGCCAGTAGTATAGCGGGGAGTACTGGGGCCAACGTCCTGACTTTC
NA	many	TRBJ1-4	TRBV7-9	CASSAGTGEKLFF	TGTGCCAGCAGTGCGGGGACTGGGGAAAAACTGTTTTTT
TRBD1	many	TRBJ2-5	TRBV7-2	CASSLDRGTGETQYF	TGTGCCAGCAGCTTAGACAGGGGCACGGGGGAGACCCAGTACTTC
TRBD2	few	TRBJ2-7	TRBV4-1	CASSQVPAGTYEQYF	TGCGCCAGCAGCCAAGTTCCAGCGGGGACCTACGAGCAGTACTTC
NA	few	TRBJ2-7	TRBV12-3/TRBV12-4	CASSFARGFNEQYF	TGTGCCAGCAGTTTTGCCAGGGGCTTTAACGAGCAGTACTTC